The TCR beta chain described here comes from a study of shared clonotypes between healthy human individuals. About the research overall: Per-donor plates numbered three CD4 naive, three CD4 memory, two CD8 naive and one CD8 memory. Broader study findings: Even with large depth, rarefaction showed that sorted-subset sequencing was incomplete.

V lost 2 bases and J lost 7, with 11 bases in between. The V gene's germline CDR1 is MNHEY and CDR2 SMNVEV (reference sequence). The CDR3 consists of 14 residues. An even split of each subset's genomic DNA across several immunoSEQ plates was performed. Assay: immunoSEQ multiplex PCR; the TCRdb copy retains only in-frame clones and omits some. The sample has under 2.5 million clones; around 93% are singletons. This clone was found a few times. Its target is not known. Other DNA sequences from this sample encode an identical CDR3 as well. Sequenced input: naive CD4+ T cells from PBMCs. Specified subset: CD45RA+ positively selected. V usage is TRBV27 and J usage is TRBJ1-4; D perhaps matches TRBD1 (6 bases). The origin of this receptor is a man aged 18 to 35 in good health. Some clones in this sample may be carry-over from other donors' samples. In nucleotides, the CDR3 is TGTGCCAGCAGTTTACGCAGGGGTGGTGAAAAACTGTTTTTT. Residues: CASSLRRGGEKLFF.